The 27 T cell receptor beta chains in this list originate from one sample, sequenced in a study of spatial heterogeneity in lung cancer. The time point denotes: sample taken at primary tumor resection. MiXCR, applied by TCRdb to the 5' RACE reads, yields one record per CDR3 protein. In the table there are some 10,000 distinct CDR3 sequences, about 6% of which are singletons. These TCRs' antigens remain unknown. Study outcomes and limitations: Mutation tallies in tumors tracked expanded intratumoral alpha and beta TCR counts.

Source: lung tumor tissue, taken at surgery. The source of these receptors is a male donor with early-stage non-small cell lung cancer.

This clonotype was observed at least ten times. The V gene is TRBV7-8, the J gene TRBJ1-1; the D gene is possibly TRBD1 (6 bases). From germline, CDR1 is SGHVS and CDR2 FQNEAQ. V dropped 7 bases and J dropped 3 bases, with 18 bases sitting between them. CDR3 size: 15 residues. The CDR3 reads CASTVGRDTHTEAFF. The CDR3 nucleotides are TGTGCCAGCACCGTGGGACGGGACACTCACACTGAAGCTTTCTTT.

This clonotype qualifies as medium-sized. The rearrangement links TRBV25-1 to TRBJ2-2; D tentatively fits TRBD1 or TRBD2 (5 bases each). Trimming took off 6 bases at V and 3 bases at J, with 11 bases between the two ends. From germline, CDR1 is MGHDK and CDR2 SYGVNS. The CDR3 spans 14 residues. CDR3 nucleotides: TGTGCCAGCAGGAGGGTAGGGGACACCGGGGAGCTGTTTTTT. It codes for CASRRVGDTGELFF.

This clonotype was counted ten times or more. This sequence joins TRBV10-3 and TRBJ1-2, with no clear D. Between the trimmed V and J ends, which lost 11 bases and 2 bases, there was a span of 12 bases. The CDR3 covers 12 residues. Per the germline V gene, CDR1 is ENHRY and CDR2 is SYGVKD. The CDR3 DNA follows: TGTGCCTCCAATGGGGAAAACTATGGCTACACCTTC. It codes for CASNGENYGYTF.

This clonotype was detected a few times. The chain couples TRBV7-2 to TRBJ2-3; D ambiguous. V shed 1 base and J shed 1 base, with 9 bases lying between them. CDR3 length equals 15 residues. The germline CDR1 and CDR2 sequences are SGHTA and FQGNSA. CDR3: CASSLGSIGTDTQYF. The CDR3 DNA reads as TGTGCCAGCAGCTTAGGCAGCATTGGCACAGATACGCAGTATTTT.

This clonotype was seen many times. As DNA, the CDR3 is TGTGCCAGCAGTTACTCGAAACAGCATTCACCCCTCCACTTT. Its translation is CASSYSKQHSPLHF. The chain has TRBV6-6 and TRBJ1-6, with no clear D. CDR1 MNHNY and CDR2 SVGAGI come from the germline V gene (reference sequence). V dropped 0 bases and J dropped 8 bases, with 8 bases sitting between them. The CDR3 runs to 14 residues.

This clonotype was recorded many times. The chain employs TRBV7-2 and TRBJ2-1, with 8 bases matching TRBD2. The trim removed 1 base at V and 2 bases at J, leaving 7 bases unmatched. The CDR3 runs to 17 residues. Germline V lookup: CDR1 SGHTA, CDR2 FQGNSA. CDR3 nucleotide sequence: TGTGCCAGCAGCTTAGTAGGGACTAGTGGCACCTACAATGAGCAGTTCTTC. Amino acid sequence: CASSLVGTSGTYNEQFF.

This clonotype was detected only a few times. The rearrangement links TRBV20-1 to TRBJ2-7, with TRBD1 matching over 7 bases. The length of the CDR3 is 11 residues. Germline assignment: CDR1 DFQATT and CDR2 SNEGSKA (reference sequence). V was pared by 6 bases and J by 6 bases, with 5 bases of the junction left unmatched. CDR3 residues: CSAQTGSEQYF. The CDR3 DNA reads as TGCAGTGCACAGACAGGGTCCGAGCAGTACTTC.

The chain carries TRBV20-1 and TRBJ2-3; TRBD2 agrees at 9 bases. The CDR3 totals 15 residues. The V gene's germline CDR1 is DFQATT and CDR2 SNEGSKA (reference sequence). V shed 3 bases and J 0 bases; nucleotides not matched to a gene: 4. CDR3 in amino acids: CSASLTSGSTDTQYF. CDR3 DNA sequence: TGCAGTGCTAGTCTAACTAGCGGGAGCACAGATACGCAGTATTTT.

V usage is TRBV19 and J usage is TRBJ1-1; tentative D call: TRBD1 (5 bases). Trimming cost V 6 bases and J 5 bases, with 16 bases left between them. From germline, CDR1 is LNHDA and CDR2 SQIVND (reference sequence). This CDR3 contains 14 residues. CDR3 sequence: CASSQSGGSTEAFF. For the CDR3, the DNA is TGTGCCAGTAGCCAATCGGGGGGGAGTACTGAAGCTTTCTTT.

This clonotype was seen repeatedly, ten times or more. The chain recombines TRBV7-8 with TRBJ1-5; 7 bases are a match to TRBD1. Germline CDR1 SGHVS, CDR2 FQNEAQ. With V trimmed by 1 base and J by 3 bases, 3 bases remained unmatched. This CDR3 has 15 residues. For the CDR3, the DNA is TGTGCCAGCAGCTTAGGGGACAGCCACAATCAGCCCCAGCATTTT. It specifies CASSLGDSHNQPQHF.

This clonotype came up many times. J is TRBJ1-4 and V is TRBV5-4, with D possibly TRBD1 on 5 matching bases. Germline CDR1 and CDR2: SGHNT and YYREEE (reference sequence). The CDR3 is made up of 12 amino acids. Trimming took off 0 bases at V and 8 bases at J, with 5 bases between the two ends. The CDR3 region has the DNA TGTGCCAGCAGCTTGGGGACAGAAAAACTGTTTTTT. Amino acid sequence: CASSLGTEKLFF.

The chain combines TRBV7-2 with TRBJ2-7; TRBD2 is a possible D gene (5 bases). The CDR3 has 14 amino acids. CDR1 and CDR2 (germline): SGHTA, FQGNSA. Trimming left V 10 bases short and J 0 bases short, with 16 bases between. Here the CDR3 reads CAIIKIGSSYEQYF. Written as DNA, the CDR3 is TGTGCCATTATAAAAATTGGGAGCTCCTACGAGCAGTACTTC.

This clonotype has at least ten counts. The rearrangement links TRBV24-1 to TRBJ1-1; 8 bases map to TRBD1. This CDR3 has 12 amino acids. The germline V gene encodes CDR1 KGHDR and CDR2 SFDVKD. The trim removed 4 bases at V and 9 bases at J, leaving 3 bases unmatched. Here the CDR3 reads CATSERTGQAFF. The CDR3 DNA reads TGTGCCACCAGTGAAAGGACAGGGCAAGCTTTCTTT.

This clonotype was picked up many times. The chain joins TRBV6-1 to TRBJ1-5; TRBD1 agrees at 7 bases. V lost 7 bases and J lost 6; bases outside the gene matches: 6. CDR1 is MNHNS and CDR2 is SASEGT in the germline V gene. The CDR3 is 13 residues long. The CDR3 bases are TGTGCCAGCAACCCGAGGGGGCCTCAGCCCCAGCATTTT. Its translation: CASNPRGPQPQHF.

This clonotype was picked up many times. V usage is TRBV11-2 and J usage is TRBJ1-2, with 8 bases matching TRBD1. Germline-derived CDR1 and CDR2 are SGHAT and FQNNGV. V trimming: 4 bases; J trimming: 4 bases; junction bases outside the gene matches: 2. The CDR3 loop spans 13 amino acids. CDR3 residues: CASSSDRGYGYTF. In DNA form, the CDR3 reads TGTGCCAGCAGCTCCGACAGGGGCTATGGCTACACCTTC. Complete variable domain (other parts from reference TRBV11-2 and TRBJ1-2): EAGVAQSPRYKIIEKRQSVAFWCNPISGHATLYWYQQILGQGPKLLIQFQNNGVVDDSQLPKDRFSAERLKGVDSTLKIQPAKLEDSAVYLCASSSDRGYGYTFGSGTRLTVV.

This rearrangement joins TRBV9 to TRBJ2-1; no firm D call. The germline CDR1 and CDR2 sequences are SGDLS and YYNGEE. With 0 bases removed from V and 8 bases from J, the gap between germline ends came to 15 bases. The CDR3 has 15 amino acids. For the CDR3, the DNA is TGTGCCAGCAGCGTAGAAGGCTGGCAGCAGGATGAGCAGTTCTTC. As protein: CASSVEGWQQDEQFF.

This clonotype is termed medium-sized. V gene TRBV5-1 combines with J gene TRBJ2-5; D unclear. The CDR3 loop spans 14 amino acids. From germline, CDR1 is SGHRS and CDR2 YFSETQ. V was shortened by 4 bases and J by 5 bases, with 15 bases between the two germline ends. The CDR3 coding sequence is TGCGCCAGCAGCAGGCAGACCAGTCGGGAGACCCAGTACTTC. Translated, it gives CASSRQTSRETQYF. Together with reference TRBV5-1 and TRBJ2-5, the CDR3 gives the full variable domain: KAGVTQTPRYLIKTRGQQVTLSCSPISGHRSVSWYQQTPGQGLQFLFEYFSETQRNKGNFPGRFSGRQFSNSRSEMNVSTLELGDSALYLCASSRQTSRETQYFGPGTRLLVL.

This clonotype has at least ten counts. This chain links TRBV30 with TRBJ2-2, with 8 bases aligning to TRBD1. CDR3 length equals 14 residues. The trim removed 0 bases at V and 3 bases at J, leaving 0 bases unmatched. Germline values: CDR1 GTSNPN, CDR2 SVGIG (reference sequence). For the CDR3, the DNA is TGTGCCTGGAGTGTGGGACAGGACACCGGGGAGCTGTTTTTT. Its translation: CAWSVGQDTGELFF.

The chain recombines TRBV12-3 or TRBV12-4 with TRBJ1-2; D unclear. V gave up 6 bases and J gave up 4 bases, with 12 bases separating them. This CDR3 has 13 amino acids. CDR3 amino acids: CASSSLSAYGYTF. The CDR3 DNA reads as TGTGCCAGCAGCTCCCTCTCGGCCTATGGCTACACCTTC.

Ten or more counts support this clonotype. J is TRBJ2-3 and V is TRBV20-1; D is perhaps TRBD1 (5 bases). CDR1 DFQATT and CDR2 SNEGSKA come from the germline V gene (reference sequence). This CDR3 contains 14 residues. Trimming removed 5 bases at V and 4 bases at J, with 16 bases between. CDR3 loop: CSASNYWGPDTQYF. The CDR3 nucleotides are TGCAGTGCTTCGAACTACTGGGGCCCAGATACGCAGTATTTT.

By share of the sample, this clonotype is medium-sized. The chain joins TRBV20-1 to TRBJ2-7; TRBD1 matches 8 bases. The CDR3 spans 16 residues. The germline V gene encodes CDR1 DFQATT and CDR2 SNEGSKA (reference sequence). V lost 1 base, J lost 4 bases, and 12 bases stayed unmatched. The DNA for the CDR3 is TGCAGTGCTAGAGTAACGGGACAGGTGAACTCTTACGAGCAGTACTTC. Translating it yields CSARVTGQVNSYEQYF.

This clonotype has at least ten counts. The V and J genes are TRBV12-3 or TRBV12-4 and TRBJ2-5, with 7 bases fitting TRBD2. This CDR3 contains 14 residues. The V and J ends lost 6 bases and 5 bases, in that order; junction bases with no gene match: 9. DNA of the CDR3: TGTGCCAGCAGAGGATTGGTGGGGGGGGAGACCCAGTACTTC. Its translation is CASRGLVGGETQYF.

V and J are TRBV6-5 and TRBJ1-1, with TRBD1 as a possible D gene (5 bases). V dropped 3 bases and J dropped 6 bases, with 11 bases sitting between them. The CDR3 is 13 amino acids. The V gene's germline CDR1 is MNHEY and CDR2 SVGAGI. This CDR3 is CASSYGGVSEAFF. For the CDR3, the DNA is TGTGCCAGCAGTTATGGGGGGGTGTCTGAAGCTTTCTTT.

This clonotype appeared many times. CDR3 region: CASSLRTGNGYTF. The CDR3 DNA sequence: TGTGCCAGCAGCTTACGGACAGGGAACGGCTACACCTTC. This rearrangement joins TRBV7-6 to TRBJ1-2, with 8 nucleotides matching TRBD1. After removal of 2 bases from V and 8 bases from J, the junction contained 4 bases not matched to a gene. This CDR3 has 13 residues. CDR1 is SGHVS, CDR2 FNYEAQ, per germline.

The V call is TRBV9, the J call TRBJ2-1, with D hard to call. CDR1 is SGDLS, CDR2 YYNGEE, per germline. The CDR3 length is 12 residues. With 4 bases removed from V and 8 bases from J, the gap between germline ends came to 10 bases. The chain's CDR3 is CASSIGSYEQFF. Here the CDR3 DNA reads TGTGCCAGCAGCATAGGGTCATATGAGCAGTTCTTC.

This clonotype is categorized as medium-sized. J is TRBJ1-1 and V is TRBV9; no definite D call. V was trimmed by 6 bases and J by 4 bases, leaving 16 bases between them. Germline CDR1 reads SGDLS; CDR2 reads YYNGEE. The CDR3 is 14 residues long. Here the CDR3 reads CASTTTPFGTEAFF. Written as DNA, the CDR3 is TGTGCCAGCACAACGACACCGTTCGGCACTGAAGCTTTCTTT.

This clonotype was seen a few times. CDR3 residues: CASSQTGFAPTEYGYTF. For the CDR3, the DNA is TGTGCCAGCAGCCAAACAGGGTTCGCCCCTACGGAATATGGCTACACCTTC. J is TRBJ1-2 and V is TRBV7-9, with a possible D match to TRBD1 (6 bases). Trimming stripped 5 bases from V and 5 bases from J, with 24 bases between. Germline assignment: CDR1 SEHNR and CDR2 FQNEAQ (reference sequence). The CDR3 loop spans 17 amino acids.